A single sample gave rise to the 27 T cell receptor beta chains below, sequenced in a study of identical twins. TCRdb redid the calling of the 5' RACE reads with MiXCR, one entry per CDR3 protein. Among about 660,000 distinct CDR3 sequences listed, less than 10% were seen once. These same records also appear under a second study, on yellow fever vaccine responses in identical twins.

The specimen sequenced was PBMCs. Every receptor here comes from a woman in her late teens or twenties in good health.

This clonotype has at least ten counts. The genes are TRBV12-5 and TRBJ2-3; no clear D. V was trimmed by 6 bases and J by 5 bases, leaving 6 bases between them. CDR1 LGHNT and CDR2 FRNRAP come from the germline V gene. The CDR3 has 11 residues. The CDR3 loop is CASGLKDTQYF. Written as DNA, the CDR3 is TGTGCTAGTGGATTGAAAGATACGCAGTATTTT.

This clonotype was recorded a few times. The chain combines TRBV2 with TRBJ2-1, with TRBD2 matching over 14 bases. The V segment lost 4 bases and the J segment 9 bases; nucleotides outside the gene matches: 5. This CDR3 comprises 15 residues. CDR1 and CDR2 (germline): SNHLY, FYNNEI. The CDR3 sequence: CASSGETSGGGEQFF. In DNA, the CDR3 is TGTGCCAGCAGTGGCGAGACTAGCGGGGGGGGTGAGCAGTTCTTC.

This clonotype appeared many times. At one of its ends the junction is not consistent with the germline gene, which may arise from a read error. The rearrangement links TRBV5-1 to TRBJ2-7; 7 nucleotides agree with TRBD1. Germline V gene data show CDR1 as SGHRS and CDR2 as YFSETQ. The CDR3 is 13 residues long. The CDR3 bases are TGTGCCAGCAGCCCCGGGACAGCCTACGAGCAGTACTTC. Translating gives CASSPGTAYEQYF.

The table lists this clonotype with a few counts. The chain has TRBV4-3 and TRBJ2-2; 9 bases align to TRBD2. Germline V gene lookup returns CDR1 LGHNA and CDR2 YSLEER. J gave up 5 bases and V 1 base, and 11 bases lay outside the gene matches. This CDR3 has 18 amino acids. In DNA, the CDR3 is TGCGCCAGCAGCCAAGTTTATCCGCTAGCGGGAAGGACCGGGGAGCTGTTTTTT. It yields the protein CASSQVYPLAGRTGELFF.

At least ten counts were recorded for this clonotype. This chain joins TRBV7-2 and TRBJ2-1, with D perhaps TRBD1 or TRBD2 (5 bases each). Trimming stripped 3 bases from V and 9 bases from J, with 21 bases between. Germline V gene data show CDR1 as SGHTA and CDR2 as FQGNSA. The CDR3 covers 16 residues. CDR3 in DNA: TGTGCCAGCAGCTTCCCCGGGACCTGGGAACCGGCTGAGCAGTTCTTC. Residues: CASSFPGTWEPAEQFF.

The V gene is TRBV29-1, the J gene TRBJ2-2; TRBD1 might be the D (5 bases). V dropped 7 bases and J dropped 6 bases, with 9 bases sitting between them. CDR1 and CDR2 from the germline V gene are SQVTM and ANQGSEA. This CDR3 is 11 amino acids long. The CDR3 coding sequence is TGCAGCGGTCAGGGTTCCGGGGAGCTGTTTTTT. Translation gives CSGQGSGELFF.

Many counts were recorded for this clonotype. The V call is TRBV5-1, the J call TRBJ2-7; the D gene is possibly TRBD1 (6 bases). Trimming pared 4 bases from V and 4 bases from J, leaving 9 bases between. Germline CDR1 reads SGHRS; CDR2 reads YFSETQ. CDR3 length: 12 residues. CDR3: CASSRDIYEQYF. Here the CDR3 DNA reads TGCGCCAGCAGCAGGGACATTTACGAGCAGTACTTC.

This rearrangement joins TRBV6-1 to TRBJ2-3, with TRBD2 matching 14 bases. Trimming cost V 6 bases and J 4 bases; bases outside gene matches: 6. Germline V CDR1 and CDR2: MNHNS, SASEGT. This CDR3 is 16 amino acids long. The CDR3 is CASRRTSGRIPDTQYF. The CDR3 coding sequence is TGTGCCAGCAGACGGACTAGCGGGAGGATTCCAGATACGCAGTATTTT.

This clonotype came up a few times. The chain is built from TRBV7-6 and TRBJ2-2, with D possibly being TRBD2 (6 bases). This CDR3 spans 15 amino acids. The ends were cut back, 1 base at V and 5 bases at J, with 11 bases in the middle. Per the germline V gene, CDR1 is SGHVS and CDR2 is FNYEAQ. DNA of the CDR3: TGTGCCAGCAGCTTAGTACTAGCAGGGACCGGGGAGCTGTTTTTT. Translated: CASSLVLAGTGELFF.

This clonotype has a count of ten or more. In nucleotides, the CDR3 is TGCGCCAGCAGCTTGCTGCAGACGAGGAACACTGAAGCTTTCTTT. Its protein is CASSLLQTRNTEAFF. V and J are TRBV5-1 and TRBJ1-1; D not resolved. The germline CDR1 and CDR2 sequences are SGHRS and YFSETQ. Trimming left V 1 base short and J 1 base short, with 11 bases between. The CDR3 extends over 15 amino acids.

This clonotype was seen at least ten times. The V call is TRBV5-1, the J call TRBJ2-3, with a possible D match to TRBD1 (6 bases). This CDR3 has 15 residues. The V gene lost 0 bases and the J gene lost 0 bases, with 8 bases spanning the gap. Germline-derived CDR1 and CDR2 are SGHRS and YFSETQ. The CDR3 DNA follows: TGCGCCAGCAGCTTGGTTGACAGGAGCACAGATACGCAGTATTTT. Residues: CASSLVDRSTDTQYF.

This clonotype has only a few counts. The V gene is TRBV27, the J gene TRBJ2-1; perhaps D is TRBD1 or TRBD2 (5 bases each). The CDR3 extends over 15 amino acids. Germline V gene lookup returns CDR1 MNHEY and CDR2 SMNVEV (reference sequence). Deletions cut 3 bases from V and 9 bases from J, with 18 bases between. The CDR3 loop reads CASSLPGAYGGEQFF. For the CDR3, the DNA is TGTGCCAGCAGTTTGCCCGGGGCTTACGGTGGTGAGCAGTTCTTC.

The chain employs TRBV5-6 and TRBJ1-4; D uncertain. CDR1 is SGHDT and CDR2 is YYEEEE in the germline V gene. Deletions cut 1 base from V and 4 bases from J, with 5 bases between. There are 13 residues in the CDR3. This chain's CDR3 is CASSLWFNEKLFF. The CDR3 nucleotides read TGTGCCAGCAGCTTGTGGTTTAATGAAAAACTGTTTTTT.

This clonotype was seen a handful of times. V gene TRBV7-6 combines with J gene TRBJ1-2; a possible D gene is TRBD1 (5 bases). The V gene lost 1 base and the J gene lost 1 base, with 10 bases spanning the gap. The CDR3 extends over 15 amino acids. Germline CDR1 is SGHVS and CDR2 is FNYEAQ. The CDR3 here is CASSLVDSHNYGYTF. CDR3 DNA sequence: TGTGCCAGCAGCTTAGTTGACAGTCATAACTATGGCTACACCTTC. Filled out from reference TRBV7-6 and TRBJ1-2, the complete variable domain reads GAGVSQSPRYKVTKRGQDVALRCDPISGHVSLYWYRQALGQGPEFLTYFNYEAQQDKSGLPNDRFSAERPEGSISTLTIQRTEQRDSAMYRCASSLVDSHNYGYTFGSGTRLTVV.

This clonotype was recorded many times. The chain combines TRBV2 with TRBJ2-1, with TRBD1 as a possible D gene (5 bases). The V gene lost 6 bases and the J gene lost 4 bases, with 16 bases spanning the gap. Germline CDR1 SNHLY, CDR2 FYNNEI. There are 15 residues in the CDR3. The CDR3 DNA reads TGTGCCAGCAGAGGTGGGCAAGGGGTTTACAATGAGCAGTTCTTC. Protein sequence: CASRGGQGVYNEQFF. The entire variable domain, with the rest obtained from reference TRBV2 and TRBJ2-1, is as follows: EPEVTQTPSHQVTQMGQEVILRCVPISNHLYFYWYRQILGQKVEFLVSFYNNEISEKSEIFDDQFSVERPDGSNFTLKIRSTKLEDSAMYFCASRGGQGVYNEQFFGPGTRLTVL.

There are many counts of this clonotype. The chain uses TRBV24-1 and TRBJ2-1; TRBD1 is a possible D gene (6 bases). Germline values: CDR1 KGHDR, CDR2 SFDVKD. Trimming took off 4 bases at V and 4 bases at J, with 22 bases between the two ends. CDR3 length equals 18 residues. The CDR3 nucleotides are TGTGCCACCAGTGAGACTATACGGACAGCTGGCCTTTACAATGAGCAGTTCTTC. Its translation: CATSETIRTAGLYNEQFF.

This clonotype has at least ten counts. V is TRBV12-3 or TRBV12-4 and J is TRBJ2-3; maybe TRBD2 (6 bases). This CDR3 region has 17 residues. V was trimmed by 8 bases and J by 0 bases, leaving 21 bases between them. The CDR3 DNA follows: TGTGCCAGCGGACCCCCGGCCGGGACTCCAAGCACAGATACGCAGTATTTT. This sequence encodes CASGPPAGTPSTDTQYF.

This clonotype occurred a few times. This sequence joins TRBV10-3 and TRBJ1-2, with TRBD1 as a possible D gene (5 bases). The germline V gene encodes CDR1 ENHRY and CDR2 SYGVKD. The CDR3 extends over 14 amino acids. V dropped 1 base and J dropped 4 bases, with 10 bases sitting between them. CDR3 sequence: CAISELTDSYGYTF. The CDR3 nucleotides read TGTGCCATCAGTGAGTTGACAGATTCCTATGGCTACACCTTC.

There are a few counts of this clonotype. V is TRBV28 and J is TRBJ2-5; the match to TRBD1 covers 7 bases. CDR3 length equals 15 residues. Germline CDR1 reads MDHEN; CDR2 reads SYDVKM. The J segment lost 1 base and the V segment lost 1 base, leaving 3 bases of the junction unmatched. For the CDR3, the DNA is TGTGCCAGCAGTTTATTGACAGGGATCCAAGAGACCCAGTACTTC. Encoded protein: CASSLLTGIQETQYF.

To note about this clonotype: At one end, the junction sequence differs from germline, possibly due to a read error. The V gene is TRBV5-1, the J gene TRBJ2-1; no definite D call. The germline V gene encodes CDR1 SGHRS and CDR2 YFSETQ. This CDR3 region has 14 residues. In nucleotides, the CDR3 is TGCGCCAGCAGCGCAGGAGAATCCTTCAATGAGCAGTTCTTC. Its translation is CASSAGESFNEQFF.

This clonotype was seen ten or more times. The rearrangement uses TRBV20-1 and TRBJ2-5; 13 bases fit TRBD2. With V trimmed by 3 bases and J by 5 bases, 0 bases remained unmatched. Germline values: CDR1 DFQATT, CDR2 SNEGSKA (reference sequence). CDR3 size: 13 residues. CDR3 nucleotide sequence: TGCAGTGCTAGGGGACTAGCGGGGGAGACCCAGTACTTC. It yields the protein CSARGLAGETQYF.

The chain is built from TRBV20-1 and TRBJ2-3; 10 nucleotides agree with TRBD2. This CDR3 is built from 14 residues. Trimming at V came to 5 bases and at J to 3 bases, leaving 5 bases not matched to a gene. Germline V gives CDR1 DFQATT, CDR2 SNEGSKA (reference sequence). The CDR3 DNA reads TGCAGTGCTTCTAGCGGGAGTGAGACAGATACGCAGTATTTT. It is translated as CSASSGSETDTQYF.

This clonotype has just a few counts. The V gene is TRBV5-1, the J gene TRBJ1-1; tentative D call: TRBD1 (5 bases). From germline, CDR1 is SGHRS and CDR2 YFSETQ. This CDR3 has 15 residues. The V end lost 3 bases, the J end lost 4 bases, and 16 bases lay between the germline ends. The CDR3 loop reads CASSSSGRGVTEAFF. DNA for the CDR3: TGCGCCAGCAGCTCCTCAGGGAGAGGGGTCACTGAAGCTTTCTTT.

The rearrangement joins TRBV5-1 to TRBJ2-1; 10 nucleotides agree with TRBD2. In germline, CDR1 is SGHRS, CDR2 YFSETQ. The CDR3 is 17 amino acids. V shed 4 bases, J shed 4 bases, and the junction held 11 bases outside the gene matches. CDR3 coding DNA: TGCGCCAGCAGCCCTAAAGGAAGCGGGGGGGTATACAATGAGCAGTTCTTC. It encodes CASSPKGSGGVYNEQFF. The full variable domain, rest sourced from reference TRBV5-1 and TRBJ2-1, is KAGVTQTPRYLIKTRGQQVTLSCSPISGHRSVSWYQQTPGQGLQFLFEYFSETQRNKGNFPGRFSGRQFSNSRSEMNVSTLELGDSALYLCASSPKGSGGVYNEQFFGPGTRLTVL.

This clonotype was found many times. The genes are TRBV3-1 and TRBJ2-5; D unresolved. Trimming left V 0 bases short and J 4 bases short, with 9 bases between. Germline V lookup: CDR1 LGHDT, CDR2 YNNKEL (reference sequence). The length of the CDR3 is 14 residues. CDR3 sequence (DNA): TGTGCCAGCAGCCAAGAATCGAGATTAGAGACCCAGTACTTC. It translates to CASSQESRLETQYF.

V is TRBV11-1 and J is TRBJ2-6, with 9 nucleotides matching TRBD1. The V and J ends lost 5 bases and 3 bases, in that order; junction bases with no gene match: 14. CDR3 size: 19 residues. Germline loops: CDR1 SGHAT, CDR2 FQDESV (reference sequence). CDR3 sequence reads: CASSPRDRVSLVGANVLTF. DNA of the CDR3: TGTGCCAGCAGCCCCCGGGACAGGGTTTCTTTGGTTGGGGCCAACGTCCTGACTTTC.

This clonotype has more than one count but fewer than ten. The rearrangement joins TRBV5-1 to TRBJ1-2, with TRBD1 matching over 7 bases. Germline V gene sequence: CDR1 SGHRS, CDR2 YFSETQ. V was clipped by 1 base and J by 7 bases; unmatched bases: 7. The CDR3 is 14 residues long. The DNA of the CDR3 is TGCGCCAGCAGCTTGACACAGGGGCTCGGTGGCTACACCTTC. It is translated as CASSLTQGLGGYTF. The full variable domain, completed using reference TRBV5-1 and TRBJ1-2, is KAGVTQTPRYLIKTRGQQVTLSCSPISGHRSVSWYQQTPGQGLQFLFEYFSETQRNKGNFPGRFSGRQFSNSRSEMNVSTLELGDSALYLCASSLTQGLGGYTFGSGTRLTVV.